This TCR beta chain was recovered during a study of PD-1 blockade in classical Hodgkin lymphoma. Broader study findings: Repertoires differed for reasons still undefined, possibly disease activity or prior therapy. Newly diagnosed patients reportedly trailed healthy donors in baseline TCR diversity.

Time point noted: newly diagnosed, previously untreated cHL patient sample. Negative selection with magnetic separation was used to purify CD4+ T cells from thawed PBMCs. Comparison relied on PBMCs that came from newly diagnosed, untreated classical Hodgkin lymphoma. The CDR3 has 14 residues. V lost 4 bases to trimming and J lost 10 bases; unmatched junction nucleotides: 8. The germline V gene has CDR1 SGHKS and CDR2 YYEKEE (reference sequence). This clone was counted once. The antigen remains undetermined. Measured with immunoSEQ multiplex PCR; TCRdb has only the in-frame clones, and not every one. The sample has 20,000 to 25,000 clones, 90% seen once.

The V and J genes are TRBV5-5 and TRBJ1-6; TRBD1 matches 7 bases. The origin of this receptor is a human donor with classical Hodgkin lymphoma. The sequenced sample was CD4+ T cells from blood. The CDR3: CASSQDRVGSPLHF. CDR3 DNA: TGTGCCAGCAGCCAAGACAGGGTAGGATCACCCCTCCACTTT.